This TCR beta chain was recovered during a study of T cells in Graves' hyperthyroidism and ophthalmopathy. At the level of the study: Peripheral blood was taken when the disease was first diagnosed, before any treatment began.

Not enrolled were patients with uncontrolled infection, other autoimmune disease, pregnancy or lactation. Fresh peripheral blood, approximately 9.6 ml, yielded the PBMCs. Amplified TCR beta CDR3 regions came from RNA transcripts. TCR CDR3 regions were first amplified by RT-PCR with HTBI primers. TCRdb ran MiXCR on the multiplex PCR reads and lists one entry per CDR3 protein. The sample carries fewer than 650,000 distinct CDR3 sequences, approximately 14% recorded once. Looked up from germline, CDR1 is MDHEN and CDR2 is SYDVKM. The CDR3 is 13 amino acids. Germline trimming cut 6 bases from V and 3 bases from J; bases unmatched to any gene: 3.

The sequenced sample was blood. This clonotype originated in a woman between 40 and 55 years old with Graves' ophthalmopathy. The chain has TRBV28 and TRBJ2-5; 8 bases match TRBD1. The CDR3 sequence is CASREDREETQYF. DNA of the CDR3: TGTGCCAGCAGAGAGGACAGGGAAGAGACCCAGTACTTC.